This T cell receptor (beta chain) is drawn from a study of cytomegalovirus exposure and HLA in healthy donors. The donors belonged to the approximately 120-subject validation cohort, separate from the roughly 650-subject first cohort. The CDR3 loop spans 16 amino acids. Trimming removed 7 bases from V and 3 bases from J; junction bases left unmatched: 13. CDR1 MNHNY and CDR2 SVGAGI come from the germline V gene (reference sequence). Generated by immunoSEQ multiplex PCR, the TCRdb table keeps only in-frame clones and is missing some. There are some 170,000 clones in the sample; about 82% occur only once, and around 2% lies in the top ten.

This sequence joins TRBV6-6 and TRBJ2-3; the match to TRBD2 covers 7 bases. The sequencing sample was made of PBMCs. This clonotype was sampled from a young man in good health and CMV-seropositive. For the CDR3, the DNA is TGTGCCAGCAACTCGAGGGGCCTAGCGGTTACAGATACGCAGTATTTT. This codes for CASNSRGLAVTDTQYF.